The 28 T cell receptor beta chains given below trace back to one sample, sequenced in a study of OX40 agonist ivuxolimab in advanced cancers. Profiled with immunoSEQ multiplex PCR; TCRdb holds only in-frame clones, not every one. The sample includes more than 50,000 clones, 85% seen only once; the top ten take 3.5% to 4.5%. Sequencing used CD4+ or CD8+ T cells sorted from blood, obtained in a trial of the OX40 agonist ivuxolimab. The receptors here all came from an adult with an advanced solid tumor such as melanoma, head and neck, liver or kidney cancer.

The CDR3 is CASSLEGGNRNEQYF. CDR3 sequence (DNA): TGTGCCAGCAGCTTAGAAGGGGGGAATCGCAACGAGCAGTACTTC. The chain is built from TRBV7-2 and TRBJ2-7; D may correspond to TRBD1 or TRBD2 (6 bases each). Germline V gene data show CDR1 as SGHTA and CDR2 as FQGNSA. The V end lost 1 base, the J end lost 5 bases, and 15 bases lay between the germline ends. This CDR3 contains 15 residues. Together with reference TRBV7-2 and TRBJ2-7, the CDR3 gives the full variable domain: GAGVSQSPSNKVTEKGKDVELRCDPISGHTALYWYRQSLGQGLEFLIYFQGNSAPDKSGLPSDRFSAERTGGSVSTLTIQRTQQEDSAVYLCASSLEGGNRNEQYFGPGTRLTVT.

This chain connects TRBV5-1 to TRBJ1-2, with a tentative D call TRBD1 (6 bases). The ends were cut back, 4 bases at V and 4 bases at J, with 11 bases in the middle. Per the germline V gene, CDR1 is SGHRS and CDR2 is YFSETQ. The CDR3 is 13 amino acids. CDR3 protein: CASSPGHVYGYTF. CDR3 DNA: TGCGCCAGCAGCCCGGGACACGTCTATGGCTACACCTTC.

This clone was counted once. V usage is TRBV4-3 and J usage is TRBJ1-2; no firm D call. Trimming stripped 1 base from V and 3 bases from J, with 12 bases between. The CDR3 covers 15 residues. Germline V gene data show CDR1 as LGHNA and CDR2 as YSLEER. The CDR3 region is CASSQGSLGDYGYTF. The CDR3 bases are TGCGCCAGCAGCCAAGGTAGTCTCGGAGACTATGGCTACACCTTC.

A note on this clone: Distinct nucleotide sequences in the sample also encode this CDR3. The V and J genes are TRBV18 and TRBJ2-1, with 13 bases matching TRBD2. V was clipped by 6 bases and J by 7 bases; unmatched bases: 6. There are 15 residues in the CDR3. Germline V gives CDR1 KGHSH, CDR2 LQKENI. The CDR3 loop reads CASSPGLAGANEQFF. As DNA, the CDR3 is TGTGCCAGCTCTCCCGGACTAGCGGGAGCAAATGAGCAGTTCTTC.

CDR3 protein: CASSSRDGPNTGELFF. The CDR3 DNA reads as TGCGCCAGCAGCTCCCGGGACGGACCGAACACCGGGGAGCTGTTTTTT. The chain couples TRBV5-1 to TRBJ2-2; D assignment may be TRBD1 or TRBD2 (5 bases each). Germline assignment: CDR1 SGHRS and CDR2 YFSETQ. V dropped 3 bases and J dropped 0 bases, with 12 bases sitting between them. The length of the CDR3 is 16 residues.

The rearrangement joins TRBV5-1 to TRBJ1-3; D is possibly TRBD1 (6 bases). The length of the CDR3 is 19 residues. The V gene lost 4 bases and the J gene lost 0 bases, with 23 bases spanning the gap. Per germline, CDR1 SGHRS and CDR2 YFSETQ. The CDR3 region is CASSHGPKGVKSSGNTIYF. CDR3 sequence (DNA): TGCGCCAGCAGCCACGGCCCCAAGGGGGTAAAGAGCTCTGGAAACACCATATATTTT.

This sequence joins TRBV6-5 and TRBJ1-5; TRBD1 is a possible D gene (5 bases). The CDR3 runs to 12 residues. V shed 7 bases and J shed 4 bases, with 8 bases lying between them. CDR1 is MNHEY, CDR2 SVGAGI, per germline. This chain's CDR3 is CASTSGNQPQHF. CDR3 in DNA: TGTGCCAGCACCTCAGGGAATCAGCCCCAGCATTTT.

J is TRBJ2-7 and V is TRBV15, with 14 positions matching TRBD2. CDR3 size: 16 residues. J lost 9 bases, V lost 3 bases, and 10 bases had no gene match. CDR1 is LNHNV and CDR2 is YYDKDF in the germline V gene (reference sequence). CDR3 sequence reads: CATSRERLAGGSAQYF. Written as DNA, the CDR3 is TGTGCCACCAGCAGGGAACGACTAGCGGGGGGGTCCGCGCAGTACTTC. Looking up the rest from reference TRBV15 and TRBJ2-7 gives the full variable domain: DAMVIQNPRYQVTQFGKPVTLSCSQTLNHNVMYWYQQKSSQAPKLLFHYYDKDFNNEADTPDNFQSRRPNTSFCFLDIRSPGLGDTAMYLCATSRERLAGGSAQYFGPGTRLTVT.

The V and J genes are TRBV5-1 and TRBJ2-1, with 12 bases matching TRBD2. Trimming removed 2 bases from V and 2 bases from J; junction bases left unmatched: 5. Germline CDR1 reads SGHRS; CDR2 reads YFSETQ. The CDR3 is 17 residues long. The chain's CDR3 is CASSFNLAGGPYNEQFF. CDR3 coding DNA: TGCGCCAGCAGCTTTAATCTAGCGGGAGGGCCCTACAATGAGCAGTTCTTC.

The rearrangement joins TRBV6-5 to TRBJ2-5; D is unclear. CDR3 length: 15 residues. Germline V gives CDR1 MNHEY, CDR2 SVGAGI. Trimming left V 2 bases short and J 5 bases short, with 15 bases between. The CDR3 DNA follows: TGTGCCAGCAGTTACCCCGGAGAAGTTCGCGAGACCCAGTACTTC. Its translation is CASSYPGEVRETQYF.

This clone appeared once. Other DNA sequences of this sample code for an identical CDR3. The V call is TRBV7-2, the J call TRBJ2-4; D might be TRBD2 (6 bases). The CDR3 covers 16 residues. V was pared by 1 base and J by 4 bases, with 14 bases between. From germline, CDR1 is SGHTA and CDR2 FQGNSA. Written as DNA, the CDR3 is TGTGCCAGCAGCTTAGTACCCGGGGGTGGGAAAAACATTCAGTACTTC. Its translation: CASSLVPGGGKNIQYF. Based on the CDR3 plus reference TRBV7-2 and TRBJ2-4, the full variable domain is GAGVSQSPSNKVTEKGKDVELRCDPISGHTALYWYRQSLGQGLEFLIYFQGNSAPDKSGLPSDRFSAERTGGSVSTLTIQRTQQEDSAVYLCASSLVPGGGKNIQYFGAGTRLSVL.

The genes are TRBV7-9 and TRBJ2-7; D remains ambiguous. V was trimmed by 1 base and J by 1 base, leaving 2 bases between them. Germline V lookup: CDR1 SEHNR, CDR2 FQNEAQ (reference sequence). The CDR3 length is 12 residues. CDR3 coding DNA: TGTGCCAGCAGCTTAGAGTCCTACGAGCAGTACTTC. Translation gives CASSLESYEQYF.

The CDR3 protein is CAWRRLRNTEAFF. The CDR3 DNA reads as TGTGCCTGGAGGCGGCTGAGGAACACTGAAGCTTTCTTT. J is TRBJ1-1 and V is TRBV30; D uncertain. Looked up from germline, CDR1 is GTSNPN and CDR2 is SVGIG (reference sequence). The CDR3 has 13 residues. The V gene lost 3 bases and the J gene lost 1 base, with 9 bases spanning the gap. Complete variable domain (other parts from reference TRBV30 and TRBJ1-1): SQTIHQWPATLVQPVGSPLSLECTVEGTSNPNLYWYRQAAGRGLQLLFYSVGIGQISSEVPQNLSASRPQDRQFILSSKKLLLSDSGFYLCAWRRLRNTEAFFGQGTRLTVV.

This chain joins TRBV27 and TRBJ2-2; D may be TRBD2 (5 bases). Germline V gene lookup returns CDR1 MNHEY and CDR2 SMNVEV (reference sequence). V shed 7 bases and J shed 0 bases, with 21 bases lying between them. The CDR3 is made up of 18 amino acids. The CDR3 DNA is TGTGCCAGCACCTCAACTAGATGGGGTGCCCCGAACACCGGGGAGCTGTTTTTT. Protein sequence: CASTSTRWGAPNTGELFF.

This chain connects TRBV5-4 to TRBJ1-2, with D tentatively TRBD1 (5 bases). The CDR3 is 14 residues long. The V gene lost 3 bases and the J gene lost 8 bases, with 17 bases spanning the gap. The germline CDR1 and CDR2 sequences are SGHNT and YYREEE (reference sequence). The DNA for the CDR3 is TGTGCCAGCAGCTCCTCCGGGACTAAACGGGGCTACACCTTC. Translation gives CASSSSGTKRGYTF.

This chain uses TRBV7-2 with TRBJ2-5; D may be TRBD2 (5 bases). Per germline, CDR1 SGHTA and CDR2 FQGNSA. This CDR3 spans 13 amino acids. V dropped 5 bases and J dropped 5 bases, with 12 bases sitting between them. As DNA, the CDR3 is TGTGCCAGCAGCCGGACTTACTTGGAGACCCAGTACTTC. Translating gives CASSRTYLETQYF.

The chain combines TRBV10-2 with TRBJ2-2; no firm D call. The CDR3 has 13 amino acids. CDR1 and CDR2 (germline): WSHSY, SAAADI. V lost 3 bases, J lost 5 bases, and 7 bases lay in between. For the CDR3, the DNA is TGCGCCAGCAGTGAATTAGGGACCGGGGAGCTGTTTTTT. This encodes CASSELGTGELFF.

A note on this clone: The limits of the CDR3 on the DNA are not certain, so only TCRdb's listed CDR3 is given. V usage is TRBV21-1 and J usage is TRBJ2-3; the D segment call TRBD2 is taken from the table without a DNA check. TRBV21-1 constitutes a pseudogene. The CDR3 region is 12 residues in length, termini included. The CDR3 loop reads CAVASGTDTQYF.

The J gene is TRBJ1-3, the V gene TRBV7-2, with D uncertain. V was shortened by 1 base and J by 0 bases, with 13 bases between the two germline ends. Germline assignment: CDR1 SGHTA and CDR2 FQGNSA. This CDR3 has 17 amino acids. CDR3 in amino acids: CASSLVRIPSSGNTIYF. CDR3 DNA: TGTGCCAGCAGCTTAGTTCGAATCCCGAGCTCTGGAAACACCATATATTTT.

This clone occurred once. V gene TRBV29-1 combines with J gene TRBJ2-1, with TRBD2 matching over 10 bases. Germline V gene sequence: CDR1 SQVTM, CDR2 ANQGSEA. The J segment lost 12 bases and the V segment lost 6 bases, leaving 11 bases of the junction unmatched. CDR3 size: 13 residues. The CDR3 is CSVATTSGSGQFF. The CDR3 DNA is TGCAGCGTGGCAACGACTAGCGGGTCTGGGCAGTTCTTC.

This chain uses TRBV2 with TRBJ1-2; 10 bases are shared with TRBD1. The CDR3 runs to 14 residues. With V trimmed by 5 bases and J by 6 bases, 6 bases remained unmatched. Germline lookup yields CDR1 SNHLY and CDR2 FYNNEI. This CDR3 is CASSQTGGGDGYTF. In DNA, the CDR3 is TGTGCCAGCAGTCAGACAGGGGGCGGCGATGGCTACACCTTC.

This sequence joins TRBV9 and TRBJ1-1; TRBD1 agrees at 8 bases. Germline CDR1 and CDR2: SGDLS and YYNGEE. The CDR3 extends over 16 amino acids. The trim removed 3 bases at V and 1 base at J, leaving 8 bases unmatched. CDR3 nucleotide sequence: TGTGCCAGCAGCGCCCGTGATCAGGGGGCGAACACTGAAGCTTTCTTT. Protein: CASSARDQGANTEAFF.

V gene TRBV11-2 combines with J gene TRBJ2-5; D may correspond to TRBD1 or TRBD2 (5 bases each). Trimming removed 5 bases from V and 2 bases from J, with 15 bases in between. Germline loops: CDR1 SGHAT, CDR2 FQNNGV. The CDR3 is made up of 15 amino acids. The CDR3 is CASSPQGVGQETQYF. The CDR3 bases are TGTGCCAGCAGCCCCCAGGGAGTCGGGCAAGAGACCCAGTACTTC.

This rearrangement joins TRBV7-8 to TRBJ2-1; D is ambiguous. The CDR3 is 14 amino acids. From germline, CDR1 is SGHVS and CDR2 FQNEAQ. Trimming took 7 bases from V and 0 from J, leaving 10 bases between them. DNA of the CDR3: TGTGCCAGCACCATAGACGCCTCCTACAATGAGCAGTTCTTC. As protein: CASTIDASYNEQFF.

The V and J genes are TRBV30 and TRBJ2-5, with D unresolved. Germline V gene lookup returns CDR1 GTSNPN and CDR2 SVGIG (reference sequence). This CDR3 contains 11 residues. The V end lost 0 bases, the J end lost 8 bases, and 7 bases lay between the germline ends. The CDR3 is CAWSVRLTQYF. CDR3 sequence (DNA): TGTGCCTGGAGTGTAAGGCTAACCCAGTACTTC. The whole variable domain, remainder taken from reference TRBV30 and TRBJ2-5, is SQTIHQWPATLVQPVGSPLSLECTVEGTSNPNLYWYRQAAGRGLQLLFYSVGIGQISSEVPQNLSASRPQDRQFILSSKKLLLSDSGFYLCAWSVRLTQYFGPGTRLLVL.

This clone showed up just once. V gene TRBV11-3 combines with J gene TRBJ2-7; 7 bases agree with TRBD2. The CDR3 has 14 residues. V lost 5 bases, J lost 3 bases, and 7 bases stayed unmatched. Germline CDR1 and CDR2: SGHNT and YENEEA. The CDR3 DNA reads as TGTGCCAGCAGCCCGCTGACTAGCTACTACGAGCAGTACTTC. Translated: CASSPLTSYYEQYF.

The chain links TRBV7-3 to TRBJ1-1; 10 positions match TRBD1. The CDR3 is 15 amino acids. V shed 2 bases, J shed 3 bases, and the junction held 3 bases outside the gene matches. Germline CDR1 reads SGHTA; CDR2 reads FQGTGA. The CDR3 DNA reads TGTGCCAGCAGCTTACGACAGGGGGCGCACACTGAAGCTTTCTTT. Residues: CASSLRQGAHTEAFF.

This clone has a single count. The chain combines TRBV6-4 with TRBJ1-6, with D hard to call. The germline V gene encodes CDR1 MRHNA and CDR2 SNTAGT. The CDR3 sequence is 13 residues long. V was shortened by 3 bases and J by 9 bases, with 9 bases between the two germline ends. CDR3 protein: CASSENWSSPLHF. In DNA, the CDR3 is TGTGCCAGCAGTGAAAACTGGAGTTCACCCCTCCACTTT.